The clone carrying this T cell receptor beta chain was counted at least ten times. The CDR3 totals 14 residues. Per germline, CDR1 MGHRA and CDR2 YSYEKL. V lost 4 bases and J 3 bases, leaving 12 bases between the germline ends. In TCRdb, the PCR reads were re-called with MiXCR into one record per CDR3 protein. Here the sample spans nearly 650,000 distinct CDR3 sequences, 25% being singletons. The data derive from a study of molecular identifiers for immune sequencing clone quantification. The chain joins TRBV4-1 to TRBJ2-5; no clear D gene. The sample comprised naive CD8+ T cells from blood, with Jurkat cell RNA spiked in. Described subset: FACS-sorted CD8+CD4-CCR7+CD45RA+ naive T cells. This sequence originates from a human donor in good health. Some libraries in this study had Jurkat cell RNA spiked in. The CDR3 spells CASSRPDWEETQYF. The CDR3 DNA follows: TGCGCCAGCAGCCGCCCGGATTGGGAAGAGACCCAGTACTTC.